Listed below are T cell receptor beta chains from one sample, sequenced in a study of T-cell memory formation after mild COVID-19. MiXCR, run by TCRdb on the 5' RACE reads, gives a single entry per CDR3 protein. The repertoire holds 300,000 to 350,000 distinct CDR3 sequences, with about 13% as singletons. The sample consisted of PBMCs or a T cell subset sorted from them (not recorded which). The receptors were sampled from a man aged 18 to 30 who had mild COVID-19 (a few samples of this study predate the infection). Cell type and time point are not known. The CDR3 runs from the conserved cysteine through the conserved F or W. The D gene is left open where the match is weak. Clone size, where shown, is once, few, many, or a class for clones that have expanded.

.,few,TRBJ2-5,TRBV28,TGTGCCAGCAATTCTGCTCGGGAGACCCAGTACTTC,CASNSARETQYF
TRBD2,.,TRBJ2-3,TRBV30,TGTGCCTGGAGTCCGGGACTAGCAACAGATACGCAGTATTTT,CAWSPGLATDTQYF
.,few,TRBJ2-5,TRBV5-1,TGCGCCAGCAGCGTCGCTAGGGAGACCCAGTACTTC,CASSVARETQYF
.,few,TRBJ2-7,TRBV7-6,TGTGCCAGCAGCTCGCCCCTGGGGCACGAGCAGTACTTC,CASSSPLGHEQYF
.,.,TRBJ2-3,TRBV7-9,TGTGCCAGCAGCTGGGCGGAGGGGAATACGCAGTATTTT,CASSWAEGNTQYF
TRBD2,.,TRBJ2-4,TRBV12-3/TRBV12-4,TGTGCCAGCAGATTGGCGGGGGGTCTAATTCAGTACTTC,CASRLAGGLIQYF
.,.,TRBJ1-1,TRBV6-6,TGTGCCAGCAGAAACAGGGAGGGGAACACTGAAGCTTTCTTT,CASRNREGNTEAFF
TRBD1,few,TRBJ2-3,TRBV12-3/TRBV12-4,TGTGCCAGCAGCCCCAGGGGGATCGGCACAGATACGCAGTATTTT,CASSPRGIGTDTQYF
TRBD1,few,TRBJ2-3,TRBV7-2,TGTGCCATTGGACAGGGAGGTACAGATACGCAGTATTTT,CAIGQGGTDTQYF
.,.,TRBJ1-5,TRBV20-1,TGCAGTGCTCCACTGAGCAATCAGCCCCAGCATTTT,CSAPLSNQPQHF
.,.,TRBJ1-2,TRBV21-1,TGTGCCAGCAGCAAAGAAGGTTCACTTAATTCCCGCTACACCTTC,CASSKEGSLNSRYTF
.,few,TRBJ1-4,TRBV27,TGTGCCAGCAGTTTATTGGGTCGGGGTAGTGAAAAACTGTTTTTT,CASSLLGRGSEKLFF
.,.,TRBJ2-5,TRBV6-2/TRBV6-3,TGTGCCAGCAGTTACTCGTTCCAGGGTCGAGAGACCCAGTACTTC,CASSYSFQGRETQYF
TRBD1,.,TRBJ1-4,TRBV28,TGTGCCAGCAGTCCCGCAGGGGGCGCAGGGGAAAAACTGTTTTTT,CASSPAGGAGEKLFF
.,.,TRBJ1-6,TRBV14,TGTGCCAGCAGCGGGCAGGGTCGCTCACCCCTCCACTTT,CASSGQGRSPLHF
.,.,TRBJ1-1,TRBV4-3,TGCGCCAGCAGCCCAAGGGGGAGGTACACTGAAGCTTTCTTT,CASSPRGRYTEAFF
.,.,TRBJ2-1,TRBV7-2,TGTGCCAGCAGCCCAAGCAGGCTGCCATACAATGAGCAGTTCTTC,CASSPSRLPYNEQFF
TRBD1,.,TRBJ1-5,TRBV6-6,TGTGCCAGCTCAGGGGGCAGTCAGCCCCAGCATTTT,CASSGGSQPQHF
.,few,TRBJ2-1,TRBV7-9,TGTGCCACCGGGATTGGGGCCAGCTCCTACAATGAGCAGTTCTTC,CATGIGASSYNEQFF
.,few,TRBJ2-1,TRBV12-5,TGTGCTAGTGGTTCTCGTACCCTCTTCGGGGGGCACAATGAGCAGTTCTTC,CASGSRTLFGGHNEQFF
.,few,TRBJ2-2,TRBV5-1,TGCGCCAGCAGCTTACTCAGGGTTGAGACCGGGGAGCTGTTTTTT,CASSLLRVETGELFF
.,once,TRBJ2-2,TRBV6-4,TGTGCCAGCAGCCCGCAACACCCGACCGGGGAGCTGTTTTTT,CASSPQHPTGELFF
.,many,TRBJ1-6,TRBV7-6,TGTGCCAGCAACTCCGGCTCGGGACCCCTCCACTTT,CASNSGSGPLHF
TRBD1,few,TRBJ2-5,TRBV20-1,TGCAGTGCCGGGACAGGGGGCTACGAGACCCAGTACTTC,CSAGTGGYETQYF
TRBD2,.,TRBJ2-3,TRBV12-3/TRBV12-4,TGTGCCAGCAGTTTTCGGGGCGGGGGGGCCGGAGGAACAGATACGCAGTATTTT,CASSFRGGGAGGTDTQYF